This T cell receptor beta chain was identified in a study of technical replicates of blood from a few donors. Generated by immunoSEQ multiplex PCR, the TCRdb table keeps only in-frame clones and is missing some. The sample lists 55,000 to 75,000 clones; about 95% were seen once. Germline loops: CDR1 GTSNPN, CDR2 SVGIG (reference sequence). CDR3 length equals 14 residues. With 3 bases clipped from V and 4 bases from J, the junction kept 6 bases outside the gene matches. The TCR originated in a human donor in good health. Some clones in this sample may be carry-over from other donors' samples. Sequencing input: PBMCs. The genes are TRBV30 and TRBJ1-5; 7 bases line up with TRBD1. In DNA form, the CDR3 reads TGTGCCTGGAGACGGGACAGCGAAAATCAGCCCCAGCATTTT. It is translated as CAWRRDSENQPQHF.